These 23 T cell receptor beta chains share one sample of origin, sequenced in a study of CD8 T cells in ankylosing spondylitis. TCRdb used MiXCR to reprocess the 5' RACE reads, holding one entry per CDR3 protein. The sample consists of about 800,000 distinct CDR3 sequences, approximately 10% of them appearing once. Study-wide results and caveats: Characteristic, it appeared, of ankylosing spondylitis blood was a TCR beta motif of roughly eight highly homologous variants.

Which antigens these TCRs recognize remains unknown. The sample consisted of blood, either unsorted or a sorted T cell fraction (not recorded which). The receptors were sampled from a male donor with ankylosing spondylitis.

This clonotype was counted between two and nine times. V and J are TRBV10-3 and TRBJ2-7, with D maybe TRBD1 (5 bases). Per germline, CDR1 ENHRY and CDR2 SYGVKD. V was clipped by 6 bases and J by 2 bases, with 17 bases between them. This CDR3 region has 15 residues. The CDR3 DNA reads as TGTGCCATCAGGGCCACGAGAGACAGCACCTACGAGCAGTACTTC. As protein: CAIRATRDSTYEQYF.

This clonotype was seen repeatedly, ten times or more. The chain employs TRBV10-3 and TRBJ2-7, with D possibly TRBD1 on 6 matching bases. The germline V gene encodes CDR1 ENHRY and CDR2 SYGVKD. The CDR3 spans 17 residues. The V gene lost 3 bases and the J gene lost 0 bases, with 18 bases spanning the gap. For the CDR3, the DNA is TGTGCCATCAGTGATCCCCCTGACAGGCAAAGCTCCTACGAGCAGTACTTC. Translated: CAISDPPDRQSSYEQYF.

This clonotype was found many times. The chain links TRBV29-1 to TRBJ2-7, with TRBD2 as a possible D gene (5 bases). The CDR3 has 14 residues. Looked up from germline, CDR1 is SQVTM and CDR2 is ANQGSEA. With 4 bases removed from V and 2 bases from J, the gap between germline ends came to 15 bases. The chain's CDR3 is CSVGRRVDPYEQYF. CDR3 DNA: TGCAGCGTTGGTCGGCGGGTGGACCCCTACGAGCAGTACTTC.

There are a few counts of this clonotype. V and J are TRBV5-6 and TRBJ2-5; maybe TRBD1 (8 bases). V dropped 4 bases and J dropped 5 bases, with 21 bases sitting between them. The CDR3 length is 16 residues. Per the germline V gene, CDR1 is SGHDT and CDR2 is YYEEEE. The CDR3 DNA reads TGTGCCAGCAGCCTGACAGGGGAGGGCTTCTGGGAGACCCAGTACTTC. Its protein is CASSLTGEGFWETQYF.

This clonotype was detected many times. The chain uses TRBV7-2 and TRBJ1-2; D is undetermined. Germline lookup yields CDR1 SGHTA and CDR2 FQGNSA. Trimming removed 4 bases at V and 1 base at J, with 19 bases between. This CDR3 comprises 17 residues. The CDR3 protein is CASSSTSGVLLNYGYTF. CDR3 coding DNA: TGTGCCAGCAGCTCAACCTCGGGTGTCCTTCTTAACTATGGCTACACCTTC.

In its sample, this clonotype was seen many times. The chain joins TRBV7-2 to TRBJ1-6; no firm D call. Germline loops: CDR1 SGHTA, CDR2 FQGNSA. CDR3 size: 13 residues. V was pared by 2 bases and J by 10 bases, with 9 bases between. The CDR3 reads CASSLTPLSPLHF. The CDR3 coding sequence is TGTGCCAGCAGCTTAACCCCGCTCTCACCCCTCCACTTT.

In its sample, this clonotype was seen a few times. V is TRBV10-3 and J is TRBJ2-3; a weak D match, TRBD2 (6 bases). Trimming took off 10 bases at V and 2 bases at J, with 13 bases between the two ends. The length of the CDR3 is 13 residues. Germline values: CDR1 ENHRY, CDR2 SYGVKD. As DNA, the CDR3 is TGTGCCAGCGGGGTTCCGAACACAGATACGCAGTATTTT. Translated: CASGVPNTDTQYF.

This clonotype was counted only a few times. This chain connects TRBV5-1 to TRBJ1-2; tentatively, D is TRBD1 (6 bases). Trimming cost V 3 bases and J 4 bases, with 10 bases left between them. CDR3 length equals 13 residues. Germline CDR1 is SGHRS and CDR2 is YFSETQ. Written as DNA, the CDR3 is TGCGCCAGCAGCTCACGGGACACCTATGGCTACACCTTC. It encodes CASSSRDTYGYTF.

The sample holds many counts of this clonotype. The chain has TRBV5-1 and TRBJ1-2, with D unclear. There are 14 residues in the CDR3. V was shortened by 1 base and J by 3 bases, with 10 bases between the two germline ends. CDR1 and CDR2 from the germline V gene are SGHRS and YFSETQ. The CDR3 DNA sequence: TGCGCCAGCAGCTTGTCATTTGGGGACTATGGCTACACCTTC. Translating gives CASSLSFGDYGYTF.

The chain carries TRBV20-1 and TRBJ2-5; no firm D call. This CDR3 comprises 13 residues. V was cut by 6 bases and J by 5 bases, with 16 bases left in between. Germline CDR1 and CDR2: DFQATT and SNEGSKA (reference sequence). CDR3 DNA: TGCAGTGCGCCGGAGTTCGTCCATGAGACCCAGTACTTC. It specifies CSAPEFVHETQYF.

This clonotype was found a few times. This chain joins TRBV28 and TRBJ2-5; 10 bases align to TRBD1. This CDR3 is built from 14 residues. J was trimmed by 5 bases and V by 6 bases; bases with no gene match: 6. Germline lookup yields CDR1 MDHEN and CDR2 SYDVKM. CDR3: CASSDRGLWETQYF. The DNA for the CDR3 is TGTGCCAGCAGCGACAGGGGGCTTTGGGAGACCCAGTACTTC.

V usage is TRBV15 and J usage is TRBJ2-7, with 10 bases lining up with TRBD2. The CDR3 is 14 residues long. Germline V gene lookup returns CDR1 LNHNV and CDR2 YYDKDF (reference sequence). V lost 2 bases and J lost 7; bases outside the gene matches: 5. The CDR3 region is CATSRRVAGGEQYF. CDR3 in DNA: TGTGCCACCAGCAGACGGGTAGCGGGAGGTGAGCAGTACTTC.

The chain has TRBV27 and TRBJ2-1; 9 nucleotides match TRBD1. With V trimmed by 6 bases and J by 9 bases, 6 bases remained unmatched. CDR3 length equals 13 residues. Germline V gene sequence: CDR1 MNHEY, CDR2 SMNVEV (reference sequence). CDR3 nucleotides: TGTGCCAGCAGGAACAGGGGGCAGAGTGAGCAGTTCTTC. Encoded protein: CASRNRGQSEQFF.

In this sample, this clonotype turned up a few times. The junction does not match germline at one end; this may be a read error. The chain has TRBV5-1 and TRBJ1-1; 7 bases line up with TRBD1. There are 14 residues in the CDR3. Germline CDR1 SGHRS, CDR2 YFSETQ. CDR3 DNA sequence: TGCGCCAGCAGCTTGGAGCGTCAGGGGGACACTGAAGTCTTT. Translated, it gives CASSLERQGDTEVF. Full variable domain (outside the CDR3, taken from reference TRBV5-1 and TRBJ1-1): KAGVTQTPRYLIKTRGQQVTLSCSPISGHRSVSWYQQTPGQGLQFLFEYFSETQRNKGNFPGRFSGRQFSNSRSEMNVSTLELGDSALYLCASSLERQGDTEVFGQGTRLTVV.

This clonotype was seen ten or more times. The rearrangement uses TRBV12-3 or TRBV12-4 and TRBJ2-1; perhaps TRBD2 as D (7 bases). The CDR3 covers 15 residues. V was clipped by 1 base and J by 8 bases, with 15 bases between them. CDR3 sequence: CASSLVSGGADEQFF. CDR3 nucleotides: TGTGCCAGCAGTTTAGTGAGTGGGGGGGCCGATGAGCAGTTCTTC.

The genes are TRBV20-1 and TRBJ2-1, with 11 nucleotides matching TRBD2. V lost 6 bases, J lost 0 bases, and 7 bases stayed unmatched. The CDR3 extends over 16 amino acids. From germline, CDR1 is DFQATT and CDR2 SNEGSKA (reference sequence). CDR3 in amino acids: CSAKKLAGASYNEQFF. CDR3 nucleotide sequence: TGCAGTGCCAAGAAACTAGCGGGGGCCTCCTACAATGAGCAGTTCTTC.

This clonotype was observed many times. This chain connects TRBV12-3 or TRBV12-4 to TRBJ2-2; 9 bases fit TRBD2. J gave up 5 bases and V 5 bases, and 15 bases lay outside the gene matches. The CDR3 is 18 amino acids. The CDR3 protein is CASSMRALTSGSTGELFF. Here the CDR3 DNA reads TGTGCCAGCAGTATGAGAGCACTGACTAGCGGATCGACCGGGGAGCTGTTTTTT.

In this sample, this clonotype turned up a few times. At one boundary the junction diverges from the germline segment, which might be a read error. The chain uses TRBV7-8 and TRBJ2-1; maybe TRBD1 (5 bases). The length of the CDR3 is 13 residues. Germline V CDR1 and CDR2: SGHVS, FQNEAQ. The CDR3 here is CASSRRVAREWLF. CDR3 nucleotides: TGTGCCAGCAGCCGTAGGGTGGCCAGGGAATGGCTCTTC.

This clonotype was seen many times. The rearrangement joins TRBV20-1 to TRBJ1-2; D ambiguous. The CDR3 is made up of 13 amino acids. The ends were cut back, 3 bases at V and 0 bases at J, with 8 bases in the middle. Germline loops: CDR1 DFQATT, CDR2 SNEGSKA (reference sequence). The CDR3 DNA reads TGCAGTGCTAGCCCAGACACTAACTATGGCTACACCTTC. This encodes CSASPDTNYGYTF.

This clonotype was observed a few times. This chain links TRBV7-2 with TRBJ1-2; weak D call: TRBD1 (6 bases). The V end lost 5 bases, the J end lost 7 bases, and 14 bases lay between the germline ends. CDR1 is SGHTA, CDR2 FQGNSA, per germline. CDR3 length: 13 amino acids. The CDR3 nucleotides read TGTGCCAGCAGCCGACTACGGGGGGCTGGCTACACCTTC. Its protein is CASSRLRGAGYTF.

This clonotype was seen a handful of times. J is TRBJ2-1 and V is TRBV7-6; TRBD2 agrees at 12 bases. This CDR3 is 17 amino acids long. The germline CDR1 and CDR2 sequences are SGHVS and FNYEAQ. Germline trimming cut 5 bases from V and 7 bases from J; bases unmatched to any gene: 12. CDR3 DNA: TGTGCCAGCAGCCACCCGACTAGCGGGAGCTTGAGGAATGAGCAGTTCTTC. Encoded protein: CASSHPTSGSLRNEQFF. Together with reference TRBV7-6 and TRBJ2-1, the CDR3 gives the full variable domain: GAGVSQSPRYKVTKRGQDVALRCDPISGHVSLYWYRQALGQGPEFLTYFNYEAQQDKSGLPNDRFSAERPEGSISTLTIQRTEQRDSAMYRCASSHPTSGSLRNEQFFGPGTRLTVL.

This rearrangement joins TRBV5-1 to TRBJ2-7, with D possibly being TRBD1 or TRBD2 (5 bases each). The CDR3 covers 17 residues. The germline V and J ends were trimmed by 4 bases and 2 bases, with 22 bases remaining between them. The germline gives CDR1 SGHRS, CDR2 YFSETQ. CDR3 DNA: TGCGCCAGCAGCCGGGAAGGACCGGGACCGATCACCTACGAGCAGTACTTC. It yields the protein CASSREGPGPITYEQYF.

V gene TRBV4-2 combines with J gene TRBJ2-5; D perhaps matches TRBD2 (5 bases). CDR1 and CDR2 (germline): LGHNA, YNFKEQ. The CDR3 is 16 amino acids. Trimming pared 0 bases from V and 7 bases from J, leaving 18 bases between. DNA of the CDR3: TGTGCCAGCAGCCAAGACCCAGGACTTGCGTTCGGGACCCAGTACTTC. It yields the protein CASSQDPGLAFGTQYF.